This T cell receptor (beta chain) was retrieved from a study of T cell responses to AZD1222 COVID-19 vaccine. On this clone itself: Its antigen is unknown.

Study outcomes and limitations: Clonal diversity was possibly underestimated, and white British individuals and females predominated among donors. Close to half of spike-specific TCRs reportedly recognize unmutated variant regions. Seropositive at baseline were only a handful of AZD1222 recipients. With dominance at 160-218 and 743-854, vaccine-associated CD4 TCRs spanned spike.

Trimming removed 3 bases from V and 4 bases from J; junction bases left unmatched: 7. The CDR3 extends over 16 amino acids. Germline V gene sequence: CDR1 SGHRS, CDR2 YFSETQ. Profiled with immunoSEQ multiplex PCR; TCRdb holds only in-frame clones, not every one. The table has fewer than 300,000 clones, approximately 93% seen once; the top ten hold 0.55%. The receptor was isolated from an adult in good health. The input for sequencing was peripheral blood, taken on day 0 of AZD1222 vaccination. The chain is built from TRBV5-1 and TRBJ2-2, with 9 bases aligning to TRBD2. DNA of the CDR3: TGCGCCAGCAGCTGGGGTAGCGGGAGTAGCACCGGGGAGCTGTTTTTT. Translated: CASSWGSGSSTGELFF.